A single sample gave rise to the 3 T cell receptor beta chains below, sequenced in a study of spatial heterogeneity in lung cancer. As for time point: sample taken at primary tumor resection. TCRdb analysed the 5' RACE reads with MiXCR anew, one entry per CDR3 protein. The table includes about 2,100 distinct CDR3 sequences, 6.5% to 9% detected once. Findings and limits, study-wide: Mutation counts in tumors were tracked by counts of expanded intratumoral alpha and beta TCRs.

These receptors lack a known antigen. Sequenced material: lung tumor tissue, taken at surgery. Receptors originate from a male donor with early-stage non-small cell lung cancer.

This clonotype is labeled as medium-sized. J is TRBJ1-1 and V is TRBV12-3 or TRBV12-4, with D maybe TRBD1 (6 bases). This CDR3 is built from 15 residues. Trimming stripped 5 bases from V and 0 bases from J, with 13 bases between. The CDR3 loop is CASSQQGRVNTEAFF. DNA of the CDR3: TGTGCCAGCAGTCAACAGGGTAGGGTGAACACTGAAGCTTTCTTT.

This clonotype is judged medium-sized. The CDR3 coding sequence is TGTGCCAGCAGCGGAAGGGGCGGCGAAGGCTCTGGGGCCAACGTCCTGACTTTC. Protein product: CASSGRGGEGSGANVLTF. This chain connects TRBV7-2 to TRBJ2-6; the D gene is possibly TRBD1 (5 bases). V shed 5 bases and J shed 0 bases, with 17 bases lying between them. CDR3 length: 18 residues. CDR1 and CDR2 from the germline V gene are SGHTA and FQGNSA. Variable domain in full (rest from reference TRBV7-2 and TRBJ2-6): GAGVSQSPSNKVTEKGKDVELRCDPISGHTALYWYRQSLGQGLEFLIYFQGNSAPDKSGLPSDRFSAERTGGSVSTLTIQRTQQEDSAVYLCASSGRGGEGSGANVLTFGAGSRLTVL.

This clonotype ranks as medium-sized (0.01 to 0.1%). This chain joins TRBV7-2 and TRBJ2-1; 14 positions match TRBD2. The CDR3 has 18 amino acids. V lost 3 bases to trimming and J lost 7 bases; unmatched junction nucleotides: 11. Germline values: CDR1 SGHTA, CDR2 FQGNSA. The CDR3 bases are TGTGCCAGCAGCTTGACCCGACGACTAGCGGGGGGGATAAATGAGCAGTTCTTC. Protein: CASSLTRRLAGGINEQFF.